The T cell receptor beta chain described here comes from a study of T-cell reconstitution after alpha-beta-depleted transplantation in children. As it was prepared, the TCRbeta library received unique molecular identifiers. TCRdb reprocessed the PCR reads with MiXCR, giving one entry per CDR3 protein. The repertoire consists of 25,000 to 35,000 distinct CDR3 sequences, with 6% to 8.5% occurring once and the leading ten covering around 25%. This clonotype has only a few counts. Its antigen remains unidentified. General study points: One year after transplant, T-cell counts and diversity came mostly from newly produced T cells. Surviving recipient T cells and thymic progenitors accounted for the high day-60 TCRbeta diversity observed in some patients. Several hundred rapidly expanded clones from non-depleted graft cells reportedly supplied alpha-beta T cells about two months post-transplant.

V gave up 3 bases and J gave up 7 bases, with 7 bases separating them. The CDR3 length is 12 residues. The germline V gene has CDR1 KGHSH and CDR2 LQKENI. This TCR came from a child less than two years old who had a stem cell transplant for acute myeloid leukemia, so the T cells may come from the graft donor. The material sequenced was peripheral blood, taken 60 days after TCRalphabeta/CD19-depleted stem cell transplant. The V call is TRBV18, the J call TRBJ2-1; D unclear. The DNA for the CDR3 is TGTGCCAGCTCACCCCCTGGGAATGAGCAGTTCTTC. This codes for CASSPPGNEQFF.